This entry lists 18 T cell receptor beta chains sequenced from one sample in a study of blood T cell repertoires in COVID-19. The protocol was immunoSEQ multiplex PCR, while the TCRdb copy is restricted to in-frame clones and leaves out a portion. The sample includes some 190,000 clones, roughly 80% of them seen just once. Sequencing was done on a sample of peripheral blood. The receptors were sampled from a woman in her fifties or sixties with acute or convalescent COVID-19.

This clone was recorded once. The genes are TRBV6-5 and TRBJ1-6, with TRBD1 matching over 11 bases. The V segment lost 6 bases and the J segment 10 bases; nucleotides outside the gene matches: 2. The CDR3 consists of 13 residues. Looked up from germline, CDR1 is MNHEY and CDR2 is SVGAGI. The CDR3 is CASSRTGGSPLHF. CDR3 sequence (DNA): TGTGCCAGCAGCCGGACAGGGGGCTCACCCCTCCACTTT.

The chain joins TRBV28 to TRBJ2-2, with TRBD1 matching 9 bases. The CDR3 spans 16 residues. V lost 6 bases to trimming and J lost 0 bases; unmatched junction nucleotides: 5. The V gene's germline CDR1 is MDHEN and CDR2 SYDVKM. For the CDR3, the DNA is TGTGCCAGCAGCCTCTGGACAGGGGCGAACACCGGGGAGCTGTTTTTT. It yields the protein CASSLWTGANTGELFF.

The chain couples TRBV7-2 to TRBJ2-2; 8 bases map to TRBD2. V was clipped by 3 bases and J by 1 base; unmatched bases: 7. Germline assignment: CDR1 SGHTA and CDR2 FQGNSA. The CDR3 loop spans 17 amino acids. CDR3 bases: TGTGCCAGCAGCTTCTCACTAAGCGGGGGGAACACCGGGGAGCTGTTTTTT. Residues: CASSFSLSGGNTGELFF.

This clone was seen once. The chain links TRBV19 to TRBJ1-4; 9 bases line up with TRBD1. CDR1 and CDR2 from the germline V gene are LNHDA and SQIVND (reference sequence). This CDR3 spans 17 amino acids. The ends lost 4 bases at V and 8 bases at J; junction bases unmatched: 14. The CDR3 is CASSTRYGTGWREKLFF. In DNA, the CDR3 is TGTGCCAGTAGTACCCGTTACGGGACAGGGTGGAGAGAAAAACTGTTTTTT.

J is TRBJ1-5 and V is TRBV19, with D perhaps matching TRBD1 (6 bases). V dropped 2 bases and J dropped 6 bases, with 17 bases sitting between them. The CDR3 has 16 amino acids. Germline V gene sequence: CDR1 LNHDA, CDR2 SQIVND (reference sequence). DNA for the CDR3: TGTGCCAGTAGTATACAGGGGACTAGGAGTGCTCAGCCCCAGCATTTT. Amino acids: CASSIQGTRSAQPQHF.

The rearrangement links TRBV24-1 to TRBJ2-1; D is undetermined. The CDR3 totals 11 residues. In germline, CDR1 is KGHDR, CDR2 SFDVKD. Trimming pared 9 bases from V and 5 bases from J, leaving 7 bases between. The CDR3 loop is CATGLNNEQFF. CDR3 bases: TGTGCCACCGGCCTCAACAATGAGCAGTTCTTC.

There are a few counts of this clone. The rearrangement joins TRBV28 to TRBJ1-2; possible D gene TRBD1, 6 bases. Germline CDR1 and CDR2: MDHEN and SYDVKM. This CDR3 comprises 14 residues. The V and J ends lost 6 bases and 6 bases respectively, with 17 bases between them. The CDR3 coding sequence is TGTGCCAGCAGCCCTTTCGGGGGGGCGGATGGCTACACCTTC. Encoded protein: CASSPFGGADGYTF.

The chain employs TRBV6-5 and TRBJ1-2; D is ambiguous. Trimming pared 5 bases from V and 2 bases from J, leaving 12 bases between. Germline V gene sequence: CDR1 MNHEY, CDR2 SVGAGI. The CDR3 loop spans 14 amino acids. CDR3 loop: CASSTVPNNYGYTF. The CDR3 DNA is TGTGCCAGCAGTACAGTCCCAAACAACTATGGCTACACCTTC.

The V and J genes are TRBV7-2 and TRBJ1-1; no reliable D call. Germline CDR1 SGHTA, CDR2 FQGNSA. CDR3 length equals 14 residues. Trimming shortened V by 5 bases and J by 4 bases, and 14 bases separated the two germline ends. The CDR3 here is CASSPLGGSTEAFF. The CDR3 bases are TGTGCCAGCAGCCCCTTAGGAGGAAGCACTGAAGCTTTCTTT.

V usage is TRBV18 and J usage is TRBJ1-2; 8 bases agree with TRBD1. After removal of 6 bases from V and 2 bases from J, the junction contained 8 bases not matched to a gene. CDR3 size: 15 residues. Germline V gene data show CDR1 as KGHSH and CDR2 as LQKENI. The CDR3 reads CASSLDRGWNYGYTF. CDR3 bases: TGTGCCAGCTCGCTTGACAGGGGTTGGAACTATGGCTACACCTTC.

V gene TRBV18 combines with J gene TRBJ1-1; TRBD1 aligns across 7 bases. The CDR3 has 18 amino acids. From germline, CDR1 is KGHSH and CDR2 LQKENI. With V trimmed by 2 bases and J by 2 bases, 14 bases remained unmatched. The DNA of the CDR3 is TGTGCCAGCTCACCAGAGACAGGGATCCTTGGGTTAAACACTGAAGCTTTCTTT. It translates to CASSPETGILGLNTEAFF.

V usage is TRBV29-1 and J usage is TRBJ2-7; 7 bases align to TRBD1. CDR1 is SQVTM, CDR2 ANQGSEA, per germline. The CDR3 length is 11 residues. V lost 5 bases to trimming and J lost 4 bases; unmatched junction nucleotides: 2. This CDR3 is CSVMTGYEQYF. The CDR3 region has the DNA TGCAGCGTTATGACAGGGTACGAGCAGTACTTC.

This sequence joins TRBV2 and TRBJ2-1, with 12 positions matching TRBD2. The germline gives CDR1 SNHLY, CDR2 FYNNEI. After removal of 5 bases from V and 5 bases from J, the junction contained 4 bases not matched to a gene. This CDR3 comprises 15 residues. CDR3 protein: CASSTRTSGDNEQFF. DNA for the CDR3: TGTGCCAGCAGTACCCGGACTAGCGGGGACAATGAGCAGTTCTTC.

V and J are TRBV28 and TRBJ1-5, with D perhaps TRBD1 (5 bases). CDR3 size: 16 residues. V was shortened by 6 bases and J by 2 bases, with 17 bases between the two germline ends. The germline V gene has CDR1 MDHEN and CDR2 SYDVKM. CDR3 DNA: TGTGCCAGCAGGGCGATTAGCGGGGCCCGCAATCAGCCCCAGCATTTT. It translates to CASRAISGARNQPQHF.

The V call is TRBV7-2, the J call TRBJ2-1; D is possibly TRBD2 (6 bases). V lost 3 bases and J 8 bases, leaving 17 bases between the germline ends. CDR1 and CDR2 (germline): SGHTA, FQGNSA. The CDR3 spans 15 residues. The CDR3 loop reads CASSFAGGIGDEQFF. The CDR3 nucleotides read TGTGCCAGCAGCTTCGCCGGGGGAATAGGCGATGAGCAGTTCTTC.

This clone has just a few counts. The genes are TRBV6-5 and TRBJ1-2; 8 nucleotides match TRBD1. The V gene end was trimmed by 4 bases and the J gene end by 3 bases; junction bases not matched to a gene: 4. From germline, CDR1 is MNHEY and CDR2 SVGAGI. This CDR3 is built from 14 residues. The CDR3 is CASSLGQVYYGYTF. The CDR3 region has the DNA TGTGCCAGCAGTTTGGGACAGGTTTACTATGGCTACACCTTC.

The sample holds a few counts of this clone. The chain combines TRBV4-1 with TRBJ2-7; TRBD1 is a possible D gene (5 bases). V was trimmed by 0 bases and J by 2 bases, leaving 11 bases between them. This CDR3 is 15 amino acids long. CDR1 and CDR2 (germline): MGHRA, YSYEKL. This CDR3 is CASSQDQDTTYEQYF. The CDR3 nucleotides are TGCGCCAGCAGCCAAGATCAGGACACCACCTACGAGCAGTACTTC.

The J gene is TRBJ1-1, the V gene TRBV28; 8 bases map to TRBD1. Germline assignment: CDR1 MDHEN and CDR2 SYDVKM. The CDR3 is made up of 14 amino acids. The J segment lost 1 base and the V segment lost 8 bases, leaving 6 bases of the junction unmatched. The CDR3 nucleotides read TGTGCCAGCGGATTGACAGGGGCGAACACTGAAGCTTTCTTT. Its translation: CASGLTGANTEAFF.